Listed below are T cell receptor beta chains from one sample, sequenced in a study of beta chain features in type 1 diabetes. The data were produced by immunoSEQ multiplex PCR, yet TCRdb's version contains in-frame clones alone and is incomplete. The data contain roughly 150,000 clones, 9% to 10% of them singletons. Material: central memory CD4+ T cells from blood. Receptor source: a woman aged 25-40 years with type 1 diabetes. CDR3s leave out the opening cysteine and the closing phenylalanine or tryptophan. The D gene is left open where the match is weak. Clone size, where shown, is once, few, many, or a class for clones that have expanded.

>TRBD1|TRBV6-5|TRBJ1-1|-
ASSFGQGVGEAF
>-|TRBV21-1|TRBJ1-2|few
ASSKRGGQGYGYT
>TRBD1|TRBV5-1|TRBJ1-4|few
ASSLPGQGGDGEKLF
>-|TRBV18|TRBJ2-4|-
ASSPGRTDIQY
>-|TRBV28|TRBJ2-7|few
ASSRGDEGIYEQY
>-|TRBV6-5|TRBJ2-7|few
ASSRQEAYEQY
>TRBD1|TRBV28|TRBJ1-2|-
ASSLQGAYGGYT
>-|TRBV2|TRBJ2-2|-
ASSRTVANTGELF
>-|TRBV15|TRBJ2-7|-
ATSRGGDSYEQY
>-|TRBV4-1|TRBJ2-7|few
ASSLQGPAYEQY
>-|TRBV4-1|TRBJ2-3|-
ASSQHPTVAQDTQY
>TRBD2|TRBV7-8|TRBJ2-5|-
ASSWTSGSWRETQY
>-|TRBV5-1|TRBJ2-5|few
ASSREVRQETQY
>-|TRBV5-1|TRBJ2-2|-
ASRQGGTGELF
>TRBD2|TRBV10-3|TRBJ2-1|-
AIRGTSGGPNEQF
>TRBD2|TRBV2|TRBJ2-7|-
ASRYSGEQY
>TRBD2|TRBV28|TRBJ2-5|few
ASRPSGRVETQY
>-|TRBV7-3|TRBJ2-6|few
ASRGPGGANVLT
>-|TRBV9|TRBJ2-1|few
ASSVGALPNEQF
>-|TRBV10-2|TRBJ2-6|few
ASSRGAGANVLT
>TRBD1|TRBV18|TRBJ2-1|-
ASSPSRDRGYNEQF
>TRBD1|TRBV5-1|TRBJ2-7|-
ASRDRGYEQY
>-|TRBV7-8|TRBJ2-1|-
ASSSARAREAEQF
>TRBD1|TRBV27|TRBJ1-5|-
ASHHQPGQLNQPQH
>-|TRBV4-1|TRBJ2-6|-
ASSQPGVKTGANVLT
>TRBD2|TRBV18|TRBJ2-3|-
ASSRDLAGTDTQY
>TRBD1|TRBV6-5|TRBJ2-7|-
ASRPGTAYEQY
>TRBD1|TRBV10-3|TRBJ2-7|few
ATTGGDEQY
>TRBD2|TRBV18|TRBJ2-1|few
ASSPASGLAYNEQF
>-|TRBV10-3|TRBJ1-5|-
ASAWEGSNQPQH
>-|TRBV19|TRBJ2-7|-
ASEIATYEQY
>-|TRBV19|TRBJ2-1|-
ASSIQLNNEQF
>-|TRBV9|TRBJ1-2|-
ASSEGQPANYGYT
>-|TRBV23-1|TRBJ1-5|few
ASSPVEREGSQPQH
>TRBD1|TRBV5-1|TRBJ1-2|few
ASSVDRGANYGYT
>-|TRBV30|TRBJ2-5|-
AWSVDSQQETQY
>-|TRBV16|TRBJ1-5|few
ASSPDRSNQPQH
>TRBD2|TRBV30|TRBJ2-3|few
ACASGGWADTQY
>TRBD2|TRBV2|TRBJ2-3|-
ASSVGLARGADTQY
>TRBD1|TRBV5-1|TRBJ2-6|few
ASTRTGKNSGANVLT
>TRBD2|TRBV5-1|TRBJ2-7|-
ASSPSLAGAQTYEQY
>-|TRBV19|TRBJ2-2|-
ASSMATRPGELF
>-|TRBV15|TRBJ2-1|-
ATSRDLGNEQF
>-|TRBV30|TRBJ1-1|few
AWSVQGNEAF
>-|TRBV7-8|TRBJ1-3|few
ASSFSWANTIY
>-|TRBV11-2|TRBJ2-2|few
ASSAQTGANTGELF
>-|TRBV30|TRBJ1-2|few
AWSGGSLNYGYT
>TRBD2|TRBV30|TRBJ2-1|-
AWRGLAGVEQF
>TRBD2|TRBV18|TRBJ2-1|-
ASSLPLRGGGNEQF
>-|TRBV4-1|TRBJ1-1|few
ASSQGEGNTEAF
>-|TRBV18|TRBJ1-2|-
ASSQVNPQSANGYT
>-|TRBV2|TRBJ1-5|-
ASRVRGGSNQPQH
>-|TRBV29-1|TRBJ2-3|-
SVEDGTDTQY
>-|TRBV2|TRBJ1-1|-
ASARRNTEAF
>-|TRBV28|TRBJ1-2|-
ASSLRGAGYGYT
>-|TRBV4-1|TRBJ1-4|few
ASSQEAVGGRHEKLF